This T cell receptor beta chain was sequenced in a study of blood T cell repertoires in COVID-19. Background on the study: Researchers got acute and convalescent COVID-19 samples from the United States, Italy and Spain. PBMCs, B-cell-depleted T cells, or T cells were the source of the cDNA or gDNA that made up the material.

Methods used by the authors: Estimation of nucleated cell counts relied on the amplification of reference gene primers. The data were produced by immunoSEQ multiplex PCR, yet TCRdb's version contains in-frame clones alone and is incomplete. V and J calls and clone size follow that table, whereas D and trimming were derived from the DNA. The sample holds about 250,000 clones; approximately 90% are singletons and the top ten take 0.95% to 1%. This CDR3 comprises 14 residues. V lost 4 bases and J 2 bases, leaving 8 bases between the germline ends. From germline, CDR1 is LGHDT and CDR2 YNNKEL (reference sequence). Comments on this clone: A much larger clone differs by one base, so this may be a read error.

The sequencing sample was made of peripheral blood. The sequence came from a woman in her thirties or forties who had recovered from COVID-19. This rearrangement joins TRBV3-1 (or the pseudogene TRBV3-2) to TRBJ1-4; D unresolved. This CDR3 is CASSPAGTNEKLFF. CDR3 coding DNA: TGTGCCAGCAGCCCCGCGGGGACTAATGAAAAACTGTTTTTT.